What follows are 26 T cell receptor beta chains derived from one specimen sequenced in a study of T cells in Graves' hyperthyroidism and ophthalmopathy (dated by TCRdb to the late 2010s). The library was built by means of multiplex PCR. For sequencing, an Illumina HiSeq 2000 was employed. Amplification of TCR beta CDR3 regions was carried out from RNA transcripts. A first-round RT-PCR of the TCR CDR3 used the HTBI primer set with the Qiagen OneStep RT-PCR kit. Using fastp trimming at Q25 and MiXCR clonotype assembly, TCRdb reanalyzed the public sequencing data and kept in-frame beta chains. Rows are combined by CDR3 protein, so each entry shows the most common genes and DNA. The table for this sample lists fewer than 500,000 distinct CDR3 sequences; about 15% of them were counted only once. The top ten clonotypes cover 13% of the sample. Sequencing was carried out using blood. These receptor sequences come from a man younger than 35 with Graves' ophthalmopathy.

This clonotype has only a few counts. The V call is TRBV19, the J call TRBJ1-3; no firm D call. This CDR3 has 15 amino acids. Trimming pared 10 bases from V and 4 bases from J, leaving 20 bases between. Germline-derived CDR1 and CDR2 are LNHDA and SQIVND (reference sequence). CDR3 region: CATTQPRQTGNTIYF. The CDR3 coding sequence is TGTGCCACCACCCAGCCCCGGCAGACCGGAAACACCATATATTTT. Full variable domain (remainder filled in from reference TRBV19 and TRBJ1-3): DGGITQSPKYLFRKEGQNVTLSCEQNLNHDAMYWYRQDPGQGLRLIYYSQIVNDFQKGDIAEGYSVSREKKESFPLTVTSAQKNPTAFYLCATTQPRQTGNTIYFGEGSWLTVV.

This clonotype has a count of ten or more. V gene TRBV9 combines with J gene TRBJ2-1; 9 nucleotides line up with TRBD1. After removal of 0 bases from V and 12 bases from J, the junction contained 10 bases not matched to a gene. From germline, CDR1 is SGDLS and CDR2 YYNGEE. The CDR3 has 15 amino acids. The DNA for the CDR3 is TGTGCCAGCAGCGTAGAGGGACAGGGTCCGTTCGGGCAGTTCTTC. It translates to CASSVEGQGPFGQFF.

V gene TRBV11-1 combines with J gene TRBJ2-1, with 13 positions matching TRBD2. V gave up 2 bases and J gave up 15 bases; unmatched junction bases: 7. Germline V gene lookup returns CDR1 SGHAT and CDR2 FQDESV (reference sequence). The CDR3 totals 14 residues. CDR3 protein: CASSLTTSGGASFF. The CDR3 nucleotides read TGTGCCAGCAGCTTAACAACTAGCGGGGGGGCTTCGTTCTTC.

CDR3 bases: TGCGCCAGCAGCTTCACCGGGACAGGGGACGAAAAACTGTTTTTT. This gives the protein CASSFTGTGDEKLFF. This rearrangement joins TRBV5-1 to TRBJ1-4; 10 positions agree with TRBD1. This CDR3 has 15 residues. Germline CDR1 and CDR2: SGHRS and YFSETQ. V lost 2 bases to trimming and J lost 8 bases; unmatched junction nucleotides: 6. The whole variable domain, filled in from reference TRBV5-1 and TRBJ1-4, reads KAGVTQTPRYLIKTRGQQVTLSCSPISGHRSVSWYQQTPGQGLQFLFEYFSETQRNKGNFPGRFSGRQFSNSRSEMNVSTLELGDSALYLCASSFTGTGDEKLFFGSGTQLSVL.

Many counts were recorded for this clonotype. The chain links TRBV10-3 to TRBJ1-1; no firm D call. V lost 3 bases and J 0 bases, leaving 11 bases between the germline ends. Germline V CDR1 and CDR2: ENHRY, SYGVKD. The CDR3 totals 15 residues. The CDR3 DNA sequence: TGTGCCATCAGTGATTCCGGCGTGATGAACACTGAAGCTTTCTTT. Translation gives CAISDSGVMNTEAFF.

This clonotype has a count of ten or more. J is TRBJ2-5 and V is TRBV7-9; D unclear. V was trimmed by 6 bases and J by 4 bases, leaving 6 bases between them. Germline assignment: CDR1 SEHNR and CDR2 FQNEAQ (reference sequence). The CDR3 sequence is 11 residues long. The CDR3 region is CASRILETQYF. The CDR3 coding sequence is TGTGCCAGCAGAATCCTAGAGACCCAGTACTTC.

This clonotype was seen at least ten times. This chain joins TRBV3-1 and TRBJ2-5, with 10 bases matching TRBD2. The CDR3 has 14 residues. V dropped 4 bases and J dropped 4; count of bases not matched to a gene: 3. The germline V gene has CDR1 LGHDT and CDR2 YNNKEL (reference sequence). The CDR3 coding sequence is TGTGCCAGCAGCCCCAGCGGGAGGGCAGAGACCCAGTACTTC. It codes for CASSPSGRAETQYF.

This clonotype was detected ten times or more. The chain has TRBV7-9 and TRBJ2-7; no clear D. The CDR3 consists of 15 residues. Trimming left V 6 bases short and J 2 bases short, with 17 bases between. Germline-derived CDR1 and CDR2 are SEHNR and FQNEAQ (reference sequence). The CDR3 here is CASSYSSPPTYEQYF. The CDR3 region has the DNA TGTGCCAGCAGTTATTCTAGTCCCCCGACCTACGAGCAGTACTTC.

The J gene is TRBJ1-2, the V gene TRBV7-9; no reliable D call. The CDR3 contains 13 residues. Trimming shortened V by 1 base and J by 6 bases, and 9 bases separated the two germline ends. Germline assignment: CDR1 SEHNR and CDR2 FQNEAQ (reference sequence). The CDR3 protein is CASSLEGSNGYTF. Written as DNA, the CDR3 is TGTGCCAGCAGCTTAGAAGGGTCCAATGGCTACACCTTC.

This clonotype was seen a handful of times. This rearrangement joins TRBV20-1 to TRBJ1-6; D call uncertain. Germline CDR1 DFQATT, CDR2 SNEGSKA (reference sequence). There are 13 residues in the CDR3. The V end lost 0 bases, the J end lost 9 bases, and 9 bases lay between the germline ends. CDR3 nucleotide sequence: TGCAGTGCTAGAGATTCTTCCGGTTCACCCCTCCACTTT. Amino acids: CSARDSSGSPLHF.

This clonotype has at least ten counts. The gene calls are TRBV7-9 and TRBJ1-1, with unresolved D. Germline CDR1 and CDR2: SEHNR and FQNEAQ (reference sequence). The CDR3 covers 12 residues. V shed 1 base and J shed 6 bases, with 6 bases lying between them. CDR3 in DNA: TGTGCCAGCAGCTTAGGCGTCCCTGAAGCTTTCTTT. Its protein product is CASSLGVPEAFF. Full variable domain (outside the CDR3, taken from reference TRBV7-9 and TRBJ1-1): DTGVSQNPRHKITKRGQNVTFRCDPISEHNRLYWYRQTLGQGPEFLTYFQNEAQLEKSRLLSDRFSAERPKGSFSTLEIQRTEQGDSAMYLCASSLGVPEAFFGQGTRLTVV.

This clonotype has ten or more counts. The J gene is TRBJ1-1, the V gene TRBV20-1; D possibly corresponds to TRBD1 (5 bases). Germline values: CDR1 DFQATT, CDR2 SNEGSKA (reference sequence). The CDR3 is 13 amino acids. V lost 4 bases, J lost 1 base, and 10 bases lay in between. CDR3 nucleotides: TGCAGTGCTAAGGGGACTTCGAACACTGAAGCTTTCTTT. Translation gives CSAKGTSNTEAFF.

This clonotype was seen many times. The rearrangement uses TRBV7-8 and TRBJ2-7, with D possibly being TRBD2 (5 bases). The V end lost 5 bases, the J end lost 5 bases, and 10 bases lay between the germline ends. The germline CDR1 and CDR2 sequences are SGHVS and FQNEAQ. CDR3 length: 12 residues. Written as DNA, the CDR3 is TGTGCCAGCAGCCCGACGAGGGACGAGCAGTACTTC. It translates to CASSPTRDEQYF. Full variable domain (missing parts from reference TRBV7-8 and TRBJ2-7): GAGVSQSPRYKVAKRGQDVALRCDPISGHVSLFWYQQALGQGPEFLTYFQNEAQLDKSGLPSDRFFAERPEGSVSTLKIQRTQQEDSAVYLCASSPTRDEQYFGPGTRLTVT.

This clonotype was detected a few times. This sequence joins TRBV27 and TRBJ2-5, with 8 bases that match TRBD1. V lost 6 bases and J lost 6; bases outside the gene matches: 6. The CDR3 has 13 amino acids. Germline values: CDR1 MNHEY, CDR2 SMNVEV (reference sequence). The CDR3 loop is CASRETGDKTQYF. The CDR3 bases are TGTGCCAGCAGGGAGACAGGGGACAAGACCCAGTACTTC.

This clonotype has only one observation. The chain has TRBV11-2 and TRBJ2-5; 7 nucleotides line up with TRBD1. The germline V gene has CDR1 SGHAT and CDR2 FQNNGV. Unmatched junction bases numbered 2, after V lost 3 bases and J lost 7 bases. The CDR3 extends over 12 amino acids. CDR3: CASSFTGVTQYF. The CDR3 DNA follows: TGTGCCAGCAGCTTTACAGGGGTGACCCAGTACTTC.

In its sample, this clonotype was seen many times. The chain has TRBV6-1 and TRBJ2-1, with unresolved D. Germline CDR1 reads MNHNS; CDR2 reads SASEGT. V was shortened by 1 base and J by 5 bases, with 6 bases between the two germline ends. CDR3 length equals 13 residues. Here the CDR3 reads CASSEGSHNEQFF. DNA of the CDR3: TGTGCCAGCAGTGAAGGGTCACACAATGAGCAGTTCTTC.

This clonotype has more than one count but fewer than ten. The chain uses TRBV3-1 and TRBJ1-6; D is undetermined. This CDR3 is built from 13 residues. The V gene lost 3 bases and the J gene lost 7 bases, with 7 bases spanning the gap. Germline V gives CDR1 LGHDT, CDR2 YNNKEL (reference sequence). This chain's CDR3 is CASSQIINSPLHF. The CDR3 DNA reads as TGTGCCAGCAGCCAGATCATCAATTCACCCCTCCACTTT. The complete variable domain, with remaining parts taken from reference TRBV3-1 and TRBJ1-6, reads DTAVSQTPKYLVTQMGNDKSIKCEQNLGHDTMYWYKQDSKKFLKIMFSYNNKELIINETVPNRFSPKSPDKAHLNLHINSLELGDSAVYFCASSQIINSPLHFGNGTRLTVT.

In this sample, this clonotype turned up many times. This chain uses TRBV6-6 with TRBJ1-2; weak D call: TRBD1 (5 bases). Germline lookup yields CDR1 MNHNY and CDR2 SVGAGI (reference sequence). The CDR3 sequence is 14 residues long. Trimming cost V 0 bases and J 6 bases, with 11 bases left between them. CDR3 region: CASSYSSQGHGYTF. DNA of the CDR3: TGTGCCAGCAGTTACTCGTCTCAGGGTCATGGCTACACCTTC.

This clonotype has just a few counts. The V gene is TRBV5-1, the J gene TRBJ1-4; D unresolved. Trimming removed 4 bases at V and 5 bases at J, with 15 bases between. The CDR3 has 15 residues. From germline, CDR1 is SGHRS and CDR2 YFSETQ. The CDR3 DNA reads TGCGCCAGCAGCCCCTCGGGGAGGGCAAATGAAAAACTGTTTTTT. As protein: CASSPSGRANEKLFF.

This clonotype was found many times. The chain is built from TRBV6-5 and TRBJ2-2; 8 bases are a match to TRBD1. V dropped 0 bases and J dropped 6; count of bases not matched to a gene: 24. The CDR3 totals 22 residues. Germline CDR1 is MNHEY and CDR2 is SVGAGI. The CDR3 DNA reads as TGTGCCAGCAGTTACTCGACTATCTCCCGGACAGGGCCCTATGTCGGGGCCGGGGAGCTGTTTTTT. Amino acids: CASSYSTISRTGPYVGAGELFF.

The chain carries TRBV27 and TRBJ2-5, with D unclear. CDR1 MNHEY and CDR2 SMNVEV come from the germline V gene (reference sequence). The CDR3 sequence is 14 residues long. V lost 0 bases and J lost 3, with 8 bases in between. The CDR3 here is CASSLSRTEETQYF. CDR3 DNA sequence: TGTGCCAGCAGTTTATCCCGGACGGAAGAGACCCAGTACTTC.

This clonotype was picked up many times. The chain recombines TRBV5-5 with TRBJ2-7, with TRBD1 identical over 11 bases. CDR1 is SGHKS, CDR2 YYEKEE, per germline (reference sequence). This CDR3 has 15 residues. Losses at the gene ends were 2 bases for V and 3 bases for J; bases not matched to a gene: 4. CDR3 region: CASSFPGQGGYEQYF. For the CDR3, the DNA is TGTGCCAGCAGCTTCCCGGGACAGGGGGGCTACGAGCAGTACTTC.

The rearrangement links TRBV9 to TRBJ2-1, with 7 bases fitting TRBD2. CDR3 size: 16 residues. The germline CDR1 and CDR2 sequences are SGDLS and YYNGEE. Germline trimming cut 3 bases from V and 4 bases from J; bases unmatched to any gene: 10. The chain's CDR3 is CASSATGGGPYNEQFF. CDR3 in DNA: TGTGCCAGCAGCGCCACCGGCGGGGGACCGTACAATGAGCAGTTCTTC.

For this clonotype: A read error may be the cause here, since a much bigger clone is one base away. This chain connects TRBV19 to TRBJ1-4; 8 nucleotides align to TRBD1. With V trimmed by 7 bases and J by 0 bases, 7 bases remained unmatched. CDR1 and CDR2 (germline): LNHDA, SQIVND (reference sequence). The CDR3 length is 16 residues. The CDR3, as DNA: TGTGCCAGTATGGACAGGGAGTATGCAACTAATGAAAAACTGTTTTTT. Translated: CASMDREYATNEKLFF.

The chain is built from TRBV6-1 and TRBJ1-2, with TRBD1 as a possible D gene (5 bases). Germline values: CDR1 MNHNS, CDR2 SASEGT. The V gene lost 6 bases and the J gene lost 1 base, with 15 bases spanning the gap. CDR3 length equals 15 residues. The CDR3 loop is CASRSPGGFNYGYTF. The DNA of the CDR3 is TGTGCCAGCAGAAGCCCTGGGGGGTTTAACTATGGCTACACCTTC.

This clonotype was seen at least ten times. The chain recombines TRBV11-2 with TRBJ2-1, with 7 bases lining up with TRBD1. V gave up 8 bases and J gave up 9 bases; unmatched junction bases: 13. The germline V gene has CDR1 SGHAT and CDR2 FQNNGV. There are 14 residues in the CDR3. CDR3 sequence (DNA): TGTGCCAGCCAGGAACAGGGGTATCGGGTTGAGCAGTTCTTC. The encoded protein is CASQEQGYRVEQFF.